These 18 T cell receptor beta chains came from one sample sequenced in a study of cytomegalovirus exposure and HLA in healthy donors. Data came from immunoSEQ multiplex PCR; TCRdb stores just in-frame clones and leaves some out. The repertoire consists of under 65,000 clones, with 90% to 95% occurring once and the leading ten covering under 6.5%. Material for sequencing was PBMCs. All receptors come from a young woman in good health and CMV-seropositive.

This clone was picked up one time. The chain employs TRBV7-9 and TRBJ1-3, with D uncertain. V was shortened by 0 bases and J by 0 bases, with 6 bases between the two germline ends. The CDR3 length is 15 residues. Germline CDR1 SEHNR, CDR2 FQNEAQ (reference sequence). This chain's CDR3 is CASSLARVSGNTIYF. CDR3 nucleotides: TGTGCCAGCAGCTTAGCACGGGTCTCTGGAAACACCATATATTTT.

This clone is a singleton in its sample. This chain connects TRBV25-1 to TRBJ2-2; D perhaps matches TRBD2 (7 bases). Per the germline V gene, CDR1 is MGHDK and CDR2 is SYGVNS. The CDR3 runs 14 residues. Trimming stripped 2 bases from V and 5 bases from J, with 9 bases between. This CDR3 reads CASSERGATGELFF. The CDR3 nucleotides read TGTGCCAGCAGTGAACGGGGGGCAACCGGGGAGCTGTTTTTT.

The chain uses TRBV5-1 and TRBJ2-7; D is unclear. V lost 0 bases, J lost 4 bases, and 14 bases lay in between. Germline loops: CDR1 SGHRS, CDR2 YFSETQ. The CDR3 has 15 residues. The CDR3 reads CASSLEPRGSYEQYF. In DNA, the CDR3 is TGCGCCAGCAGCTTGGAACCTCGAGGATCTTACGAGCAGTACTTC.

The chain links TRBV28 to TRBJ2-7, with 7 bases that match TRBD2. Germline lookup yields CDR1 MDHEN and CDR2 SYDVKM. CDR3 length: 15 amino acids. Germline trimming cut 6 bases from V and 4 bases from J; bases unmatched to any gene: 12. The CDR3 protein is CASSPRGERGYEQYF. Written as DNA, the CDR3 is TGTGCCAGCAGCCCCCGGGGGGAAAGAGGATACGAGCAGTACTTC.

The rearrangement joins TRBV7-9 to TRBJ1-2, with a possible D match to TRBD1 (5 bases). The V end was cut by 2 bases, the J end by 5 bases, with 12 bases between. The CDR3 runs 14 residues. Germline V gene data show CDR1 as SEHNR and CDR2 as FQNEAQ (reference sequence). The DNA for the CDR3 is TGTGCCAGCAGCTTATTAGGGGCTCCGTATGGCTACACCTTC. This gives the protein CASSLLGAPYGYTF.

V and J are TRBV19 and TRBJ1-4, with D tentatively TRBD1 (6 bases). Trimming cost V 3 bases and J 7 bases, with 12 bases left between them. Germline CDR1 reads LNHDA; CDR2 reads SQIVND (reference sequence). The CDR3 is made up of 14 amino acids. CDR3 amino acids: CASSMQAGVEKLFF. The CDR3 DNA sequence: TGTGCCAGTAGTATGCAGGCAGGGGTTGAAAAACTGTTTTTT.

The chain uses TRBV28 and TRBJ2-4, with 9 positions matching TRBD2. The CDR3 has 13 amino acids. The J segment lost 5 bases and the V segment lost 8 bases, leaving 4 bases of the junction unmatched. Per the germline V gene, CDR1 is MDHEN and CDR2 is SYDVKM. The CDR3 reads CASRGTSQNIQYF. The CDR3 DNA reads as TGTGCCAGCCGAGGGACTAGCCAAAACATTCAGTACTTC.

The CDR3 protein is CASSQEGPTEAFF. In DNA, the CDR3 is TGCGCCAGCAGCCAAGAGGGCCCCACTGAAGCTTTCTTT. The chain links TRBV4-1 to TRBJ1-1; D is ambiguous. Germline assignment: CDR1 MGHRA and CDR2 YSYEKL. Trimming took off 0 bases at V and 4 bases at J, with 6 bases between the two ends. The CDR3 consists of 13 residues.

The V call is TRBV11-2, the J call TRBJ2-3; 8 bases match TRBD2. The CDR3 covers 15 residues. Germline V CDR1 and CDR2: SGHAT, FQNNGV. J lost 5 bases, V lost 5 bases, and 9 bases had no gene match. The CDR3 DNA sequence: TGTGCCAGCAGCACCATAGCGGGAAGGCAAGATACGCAGTATTTT. This encodes CASSTIAGRQDTQYF. The entire variable domain, with the rest obtained from reference TRBV11-2 and TRBJ2-3, is as follows: EAGVAQSPRYKIIEKRQSVAFWCNPISGHATLYWYQQILGQGPKLLIQFQNNGVVDDSQLPKDRFSAERLKGVDSTLKIQPAKLEDSAVYLCASSTIAGRQDTQYFGPGTRLTVL.

V and J are TRBV5-4 and TRBJ2-3, with 13 bases fitting TRBD2. CDR3 length equals 15 residues. V dropped 6 bases and J dropped 3; count of bases not matched to a gene: 4. CDR1 and CDR2 (germline): SGHNT, YYREEE (reference sequence). CDR3 sequence (DNA): TGTGCCAGCACACGGACTAGCGGGAGTACAGATACGCAGTATTTT. Its translation: CASTRTSGSTDTQYF.

V gene TRBV5-4 combines with J gene TRBJ2-5; 7 bases line up with TRBD2. Germline CDR1 SGHNT, CDR2 YYREEE (reference sequence). V was pared by 9 bases and J by 5 bases, with 16 bases of the junction left unmatched. The CDR3 spans 15 residues. The CDR3 is CATTARREWGETQYF. In DNA form, the CDR3 reads TGTGCCACTACGGCGAGGCGGGAGTGGGGGGAGACCCAGTACTTC.

The chain couples TRBV2 to TRBJ2-7; 8 bases are a match to TRBD2. This CDR3 region has 14 residues. Germline-derived CDR1 and CDR2 are SNHLY and FYNNEI. Trimming took 1 base from V and 5 from J; bases not matched to a gene: 4. CDR3 residues: CASSEGGRLNEQYF. DNA of the CDR3: TGTGCCAGCAGTGAAGGCGGGAGGCTAAACGAGCAGTACTTC. Based on the CDR3 plus reference TRBV2 and TRBJ2-7, the full variable domain is EPEVTQTPSHQVTQMGQEVILRCVPISNHLYFYWYRQILGQKVEFLVSFYNNEISEKSEIFDDQFSVERPDGSNFTLKIRSTKLEDSAMYFCASSEGGRLNEQYFGPGTRLTVT.

V usage is TRBV5-1 and J usage is TRBJ2-1; D is possibly TRBD2 (5 bases). Looked up from germline, CDR1 is SGHRS and CDR2 is YFSETQ. The V end lost 2 bases, the J end lost 5 bases, and 14 bases lay between the germline ends. The CDR3 consists of 15 residues. Written as DNA, the CDR3 is TGCGCCAGCAGCTTTTCCAGCGGCAATCACAATGAGCAGTTCTTC. It is translated as CASSFSSGNHNEQFF.

This sequence joins TRBV14 and TRBJ2-7, with 8 bases matching TRBD1. Germline V gene lookup returns CDR1 SGHDN and CDR2 FVKESK. The V and J ends lost 4 bases and 6 bases, in that order; junction bases with no gene match: 8. CDR3 length equals 14 residues. In DNA, the CDR3 is TGTGCCAGCAGCCCGACCCGGACAGGGCGCGAGCAGTACTTC. As protein: CASSPTRTGREQYF.

The rearrangement links TRBV4-2 to TRBJ2-1, with TRBD1 identical over 9 bases. Losses at the gene ends were 4 bases for V and 10 bases for J; bases not matched to a gene: 11. CDR1 is LGHNA, CDR2 YNFKEQ, per germline. This CDR3 is 15 amino acids long. The CDR3 coding sequence is TGTGCCAGCAGCCTCCCGACAGGGGGGGCGAGCGAGCAGTTCTTC. Translation gives CASSLPTGGASEQFF.

This clone occurred many times. This sequence joins TRBV7-2 and TRBJ1-2, with D possibly TRBD1 on 5 matching bases. From germline, CDR1 is SGHTA and CDR2 FQGNSA. The CDR3 consists of 14 residues. V was trimmed by 5 bases and J by 8 bases, leaving 18 bases between them. The CDR3 sequence is CASSTPGLESGYTF. CDR3 DNA sequence: TGTGCCAGCAGCACACCGGGACTCGAGTCCGGCTACACCTTC.

This chain uses TRBV6-5 with TRBJ2-1, with D possibly being TRBD2 (6 bases). The V gene's germline CDR1 is MNHEY and CDR2 SVGAGI. The CDR3 is made up of 14 amino acids. The V end was cut by 1 base, the J end by 5 bases, with 9 bases between. Here the CDR3 DNA reads TGTGCCAGCAGTTACTACCCTAGCGACAATGAGCAGTTCTTC. Its protein product is CASSYYPSDNEQFF.

This chain uses TRBV7-3 with TRBJ1-2; D perhaps matches TRBD1 (5 bases). The CDR3 runs 12 residues. Looked up from germline, CDR1 is SGHTA and CDR2 is FQGTGA. V was clipped by 6 bases and J by 10 bases, with 15 bases between them. The CDR3 loop reads CASRSGRAAYTF. DNA for the CDR3: TGTGCCAGCAGGTCAGGGAGGGCGGCCTACACCTTC.